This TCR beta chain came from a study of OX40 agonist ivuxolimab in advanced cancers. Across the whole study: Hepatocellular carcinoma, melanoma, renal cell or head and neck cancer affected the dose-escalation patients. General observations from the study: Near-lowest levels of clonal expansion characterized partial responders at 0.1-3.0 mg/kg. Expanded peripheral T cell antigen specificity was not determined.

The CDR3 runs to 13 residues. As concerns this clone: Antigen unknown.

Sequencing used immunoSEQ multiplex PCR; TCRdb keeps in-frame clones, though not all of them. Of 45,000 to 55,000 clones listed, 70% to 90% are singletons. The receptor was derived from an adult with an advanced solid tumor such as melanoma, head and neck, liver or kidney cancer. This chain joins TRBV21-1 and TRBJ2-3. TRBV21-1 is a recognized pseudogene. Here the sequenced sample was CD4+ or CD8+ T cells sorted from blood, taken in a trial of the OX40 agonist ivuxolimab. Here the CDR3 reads CARYDGRTDTQYF. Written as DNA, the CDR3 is TGTGCCAGATACGACGGCCGCACAGATACGCAGTATTTT.